What follows are 24 T cell receptor beta chains derived from one specimen sequenced in a study of CD4 T cells in relation to SARS-CoV-2 and coronaviruses. TCRdb's table, derived via immunoSEQ multiplex PCR, lists solely in-frame clones and lacks some. The data show some 40,000 clones, with 80% to 90% seen just once and 3.1% held by the top ten. The specimen was memory CD4+ T cells from PBMCs. These TCRs come from an adult with COVID-19.

This chain links TRBV28 with TRBJ2-7, with TRBD2 matching over 14 bases. V shed 4 bases and J 6 bases; nucleotides not matched to a gene: 5. CDR1 and CDR2 (germline): MDHEN, SYDVKM. The CDR3 extends over 15 amino acids. The CDR3 reads CASSSGGLAGAEQYF. In DNA, the CDR3 is TGTGCCAGCAGTTCCGGGGGACTAGCGGGAGCCGAGCAGTACTTC.

V is TRBV7-9 and J is TRBJ2-5; 8 bases align to TRBD1. The CDR3 has 15 residues. The V and J ends lost 5 bases and 5 bases, in that order; junction bases with no gene match: 10. Germline CDR1 reads SEHNR; CDR2 reads FQNEAQ (reference sequence). The CDR3 is CASSRTLQGGETQYF. The CDR3 DNA reads as TGTGCCAGCAGCCGTACCTTACAGGGGGGTGAGACCCAGTACTTC.

V usage is TRBV9 and J usage is TRBJ1-4; D remains unclear. Between the trimmed V and J ends, which lost 0 bases and 1 base, there was a span of 4 bases. This CDR3 has 14 amino acids. In germline, CDR1 is SGDLS, CDR2 YYNGEE. In nucleotides, the CDR3 is TGTGCCAGCAGCGTAGACGGAACTAATGAAAAACTGTTTTTT. Protein product: CASSVDGTNEKLFF.

This clone came up a few times. J is TRBJ2-1 and V is TRBV2, with 9 bases aligning to TRBD1. V lost 4 bases and J lost 7; bases outside the gene matches: 2. CDR1 and CDR2 (germline): SNHLY, FYNNEI. The CDR3 has 13 amino acids. The CDR3, as DNA: TGTGCCAGCAGTGTAGGACAGGGGAATGAGCAGTTCTTC. This gives the protein CASSVGQGNEQFF.

This clone was counted between two and nine times. This rearrangement joins TRBV2 to TRBJ2-2; D uncertain. Trimming pared 7 bases from V and 2 bases from J, leaving 5 bases between. This CDR3 has 12 residues. Germline CDR1 SNHLY, CDR2 FYNNEI. DNA for the CDR3: TGTGCCAGCAATAAAAACACCGGGGAGCTGTTTTTT. This encodes CASNKNTGELFF.

The chain carries TRBV25-1 and TRBJ2-7; D not resolved. Germline CDR1 reads MGHDK; CDR2 reads SYGVNS. The CDR3 extends over 8 amino acids. V lost 11 bases, J lost 3 bases, and 2 bases lay in between. CDR3 DNA sequence: TGTGCCGGCTACGAGCAGTACTTC. This translates into CAGYEQYF.

The chain links TRBV6-5 to TRBJ2-7, with D unresolved. Per the germline V gene, CDR1 is MNHEY and CDR2 is SVGAGI. CDR3 length: 13 residues. The V and J ends lost 5 bases and 3 bases respectively, with 11 bases between them. For the CDR3, the DNA is TGTGCCAGCAGTCGAGCACATAACTACGAGCAGTACTTC. Translating gives CASSRAHNYEQYF.

The J gene is TRBJ2-7, the V gene TRBV10-2; 13 nucleotides match TRBD2. The CDR3 spans 17 residues. J was trimmed by 0 bases and V by 4 bases; bases with no gene match: 6. From germline, CDR1 is WSHSY and CDR2 SAAADI. The CDR3 spells CASSGTGTSGTSYEQYF. CDR3 sequence (DNA): TGCGCCAGCAGTGGCACCGGGACTAGCGGGACCTCCTACGAGCAGTACTTC.

In its sample, this clone was seen a few times. The chain joins TRBV20-1 to TRBJ1-5; D ambiguous. CDR1 is DFQATT and CDR2 is SNEGSKA in the germline V gene (reference sequence). The CDR3 consists of 15 residues. Trimming took off 3 bases at V and 10 bases at J, with 22 bases between the two ends. The CDR3 DNA follows: TGCAGTGCTAGTGCCGTAGATAGGGCGGCGCAACCCCAGCATTTT. This translates into CSASAVDRAAQPQHF.

The V call is TRBV6-5, the J call TRBJ1-6; tentatively, D is TRBD1 (5 bases). CDR3 length: 14 residues. The germline V gene encodes CDR1 MNHEY and CDR2 SVGAGI. Trimming cost V 1 base and J 14 bases, with 15 bases left between them. As DNA, the CDR3 is TGTGCCAGCAGTTACTGGGACCTGAATCCCACCCTCCACTTT. Translating it yields CASSYWDLNPTLHF.

The chain joins TRBV28 to TRBJ2-7; D possibly matches TRBD1 or TRBD2 (5 bases each). The CDR3 extends over 16 amino acids. Germline V lookup: CDR1 MDHEN, CDR2 SYDVKM. V lost 7 bases and J 7 bases, leaving 26 bases between the germline ends. CDR3: CASTQGLARGKGEQYF. The CDR3 DNA follows: TGTGCCAGCACCCAAGGTTTAGCGAGGGGTAAGGGGGAGCAGTACTTC.

The DNA for the CDR3 is TGTGCCAGCAGTGTCATAGCGGGCACAGATACGCAGTATTTT. This encodes CASSVIAGTDTQYF. The chain carries TRBV6-4 and TRBJ2-3; a weak D match, TRBD2 (6 bases). V dropped 4 bases and J dropped 1 base, with 9 bases sitting between them. This CDR3 is 14 amino acids long. The germline V gene has CDR1 MRHNA and CDR2 SNTAGT.

This chain joins TRBV2 and TRBJ2-5; 9 bases are a match to TRBD2. CDR1 SNHLY and CDR2 FYNNEI come from the germline V gene. Trimming removed 5 bases from V and 2 bases from J; junction bases left unmatched: 15. The CDR3 is 18 amino acids. In DNA, the CDR3 is TGTGCCAGCAGTTTGAGGTATCCTAGCGGGGTGCATCAAGAGACCCAGTACTTC. It encodes CASSLRYPSGVHQETQYF.

This clone was counted a single time. The chain is built from TRBV7-2 and TRBJ1-2; D is perhaps TRBD1 (5 bases). This CDR3 is built from 13 residues. Trimming shortened V by 8 bases and J by 6 bases, and 16 bases separated the two germline ends. Per the germline V gene, CDR1 is SGHTA and CDR2 is FQGNSA. The CDR3 protein is CASEEGVFHGYTF. For the CDR3, the DNA is TGTGCCAGCGAGGAAGGGGTTTTCCATGGCTACACCTTC.

V usage is TRBV13 and J usage is TRBJ2-1; tentatively, D is TRBD1 (6 bases). CDR3 length equals 15 residues. CDR1 and CDR2 from the germline V gene are PRHDT and FYEKMQ (reference sequence). The ends were cut back, 4 bases at V and 2 bases at J, with 12 bases in the middle. CDR3 bases: TGTGCCAGCAGCTCCAGGGGTTTAGCCTACAATGAGCAGTTCTTC. Encoded protein: CASSSRGLAYNEQFF. The variable domain in full, with the rest retrieved from reference TRBV13 and TRBJ2-1, is AAGVIQSPRHLIKEKRETATLKCYPIPRHDTVYWYQQGPGQDPQFLISFYEKMQSDKGSIPDRFSAQQFSDYHSELNMSSLELGDSALYFCASSSRGLAYNEQFFGPGTRLTVL.

The V call is TRBV7-2, the J call TRBJ2-7; maybe TRBD1 (6 bases). The CDR3 loop spans 15 amino acids. The V end was cut by 1 base, the J end by 1 base, with 11 bases between. The germline V gene has CDR1 SGHTA and CDR2 FQGNSA. The DNA of the CDR3 is TGTGCCAGCAGCTTAGAAGCAGGGGAGTCCTACGAGCAGTACTTC. This sequence encodes CASSLEAGESYEQYF.

Here the CDR3 DNA reads TGTGCCAGCAGTTTCCCCTTGGACAGGGATGACTATGGCTACACCTTC. This translates into CASSFPLDRDDYGYTF. The chain joins TRBV28 to TRBJ1-2, with 8 bases lining up with TRBD1. This CDR3 contains 16 residues. Unmatched junction bases numbered 9, after V lost 3 bases and J lost 3 bases. Per germline, CDR1 MDHEN and CDR2 SYDVKM.

The rearrangement links TRBV30 to TRBJ2-3; D may be TRBD1 or TRBD2 (6 bases each). The CDR3 covers 14 residues. V lost 2 bases, J lost 2 bases, and 11 bases lay in between. The germline gives CDR1 GTSNPN, CDR2 SVGIG (reference sequence). CDR3 protein: CAWSPGGTTDTQYF. The CDR3 DNA is TGTGCCTGGAGTCCCGGGGGCACCACAGATACGCAGTATTTT.

V gene TRBV6-5 combines with J gene TRBJ1-6; D is possibly TRBD1 (6 bases). V was cut by 0 bases and J by 8 bases, with 11 bases left in between. Germline lookup yields CDR1 MNHEY and CDR2 SVGAGI. The CDR3 loop spans 15 amino acids. This CDR3 is CASSYSKDSYSPLHF. The DNA of the CDR3 is TGTGCCAGCAGTTACTCGAAGGACAGCTATTCACCCCTCCACTTT.

This chain joins TRBV5-1 and TRBJ1-1; tentative D call: TRBD1 (6 bases). Per the germline V gene, CDR1 is SGHRS and CDR2 is YFSETQ. V shed 2 bases and J shed 1 base, with 9 bases lying between them. The CDR3 loop spans 14 amino acids. The CDR3 DNA sequence: TGCGCCAGCAGCTTAGGGACATCGAACACTGAAGCTTTCTTT. Translation: CASSLGTSNTEAFF.

The chain carries TRBV2 and TRBJ1-5; no clear D. The CDR3 is made up of 13 amino acids. V was clipped by 4 bases and J by 3 bases, with 7 bases between them. CDR1 and CDR2 from the germline V gene are SNHLY and FYNNEI. CDR3 coding DNA: TGTGCCAGCAGTGTACAGTACAATCAGCCCCAGCATTTT. The encoded protein is CASSVQYNQPQHF.

For the CDR3, the DNA is TGTGCCAGCAGCTTACCGGCAAATGAAAAACTGTTTTTT. Amino acid sequence: CASSLPANEKLFF. The J gene is TRBJ1-4, the V gene TRBV7-2; no clear D. The CDR3 has 13 residues. The V end was cut by 2 bases, the J end by 5 bases, with 6 bases between. Germline lookup yields CDR1 SGHTA and CDR2 FQGNSA.

V usage is TRBV6-5 and J usage is TRBJ1-2; D gene ambiguous. Trimming took 10 bases from V and 1 from J, leaving 10 bases between them. The germline CDR1 and CDR2 sequences are MNHEY and SVGAGI. The CDR3 consists of 12 residues. CDR3 residues: CATQEFNYGYTF. CDR3 DNA sequence: TGTGCCACCCAGGAATTTAACTATGGCTACACCTTC.

This clone was observed once. The gene calls are TRBV5-1 and TRBJ1-1; 8 nucleotides line up with TRBD1. This CDR3 spans 16 amino acids. Germline assignment: CDR1 SGHRS and CDR2 YFSETQ. The junction had 10 bases not matched to a gene; V was cut back by 0 bases and J by 6 bases. The CDR3 loop is CASSLGGQGATAEAFF. The CDR3 bases are TGCGCCAGCAGCTTGGGGGGGCAGGGGGCTACGGCTGAAGCTTTCTTT.